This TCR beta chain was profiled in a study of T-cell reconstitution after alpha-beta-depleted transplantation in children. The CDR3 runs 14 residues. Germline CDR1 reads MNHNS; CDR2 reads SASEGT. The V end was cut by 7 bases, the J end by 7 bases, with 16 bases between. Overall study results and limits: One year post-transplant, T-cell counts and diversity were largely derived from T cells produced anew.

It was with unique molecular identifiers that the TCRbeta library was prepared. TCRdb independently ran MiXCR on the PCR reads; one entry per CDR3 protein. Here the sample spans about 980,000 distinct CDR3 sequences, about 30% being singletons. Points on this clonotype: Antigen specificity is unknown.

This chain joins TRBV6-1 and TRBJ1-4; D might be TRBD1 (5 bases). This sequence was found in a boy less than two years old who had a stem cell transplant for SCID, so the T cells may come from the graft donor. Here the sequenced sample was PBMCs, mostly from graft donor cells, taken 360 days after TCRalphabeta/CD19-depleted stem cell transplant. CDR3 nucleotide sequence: TGTGCCAGCAAGTCCGGGGCTATCCTTGAAAAACTGTTTTTT. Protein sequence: CASKSGAILEKLFF.